These 14 T cell receptor beta chains originate from one sample sequenced in a study of T cell clonality in common variable immunodeficiency. The method was immunoSEQ multiplex PCR; TCRdb's version includes in-frame clones alone and lacks a portion of them. Singletons are absent from the sample, which has some 53,000 clones. Material: peripheral blood mononuclear cells. The receptors here all came from a person between 18 and 75 years old in good health.

This clone was seen many times. With the read ending 3 residues before the CDR3 end, the germline J gene is used to fill in that end. Other DNA sequences in the same sample also yield this CDR3. The chain joins TRBV19 to TRBJ2-1; D unresolved. The CDR3 is 15 amino acids. Germline CDR1 and CDR2: LNHDA and SQIVND (reference sequence). The ends were cut back, 1 base at V and 3 bases at J, with 10 bases in the middle. The sequenced part of the CDR3 DNA is TGTGCCAGTAGTATAGGACTCGACTTCTACAATGAG. It yields the protein CASSIGLDFYNE. The entire CDR3 is CASSIGLDFYNEQFF.

In its sample, this clone was seen many times. The CDR3 is cut off 3 residues early in the read; its end comes from the germline J gene. This sequence joins TRBV7-8 and TRBJ2-3; TRBD2 is a possible D gene (6 bases). The V and J ends lost 5 bases and 2 bases respectively, with 14 bases between them. The germline CDR1 and CDR2 sequences are SGHVS and FQNEAQ. The CDR3 spans 15 residues. The sequenced CDR3 bases are TGTGCCAGCAGCCTAGACGGGGGTCTCACAGATACG. Translated, it gives CASSLDGGLTDT. The CDR3 in its entirety is CASSLDGGLTDTQYF. The variable domain in full, completed from reference TRBV7-8 and TRBJ2-3, reads GAGVSQSPRYKVAKRGQDVALRCDPISGHVSLFWYQQALGQGPEFLTYFQNEAQLDKSGLPSDRFFAERPEGSVSTLKIQRTQQEDSAVYLCASSLDGGLTDTQYFGPGTRLTVL.

This clone showed up many times. Read sequence stops 3 residues before the CDR3 end, and the germline J gene provides the missing end. The chain has TRBV5-1 and TRBJ2-2, with a possible D match to TRBD2 (5 bases). The V gene's germline CDR1 is SGHRS and CDR2 YFSETQ. V was pared by 4 bases and J by 1 base, with 8 bases between. The CDR3 runs to 14 residues. The CDR3 region is CASSAGLNTGELFF. Partial CDR3 DNA: TGCGCCAGCAGCGCTGGACTGAACACCGGGGAG. Based on the CDR3 plus reference TRBV5-1 and TRBJ2-2, the full variable domain is KAGVTQTPRYLIKTRGQQVTLSCSPISGHRSVSWYQQTPGQGLQFLFEYFSETQRNKGNFPGRFSGRQFSNSRSEMNVSTLELGDSALYLCASSAGLNTGELFFGEGSRLTVL.

At least ten counts were recorded for this clone. The observed sequence ends 3 residues before the CDR3 terminus, with the missing tail filled in from the germline J gene. The J gene is TRBJ1-1, the V gene TRBV7-2; tentatively, D is TRBD1 (5 bases). Looked up from germline, CDR1 is SGHTA and CDR2 is FQGNSA. V lost 2 bases and J 3 bases, leaving 10 bases between the germline ends. This CDR3 is built from 14 residues. CDR3 DNA, as far as it was read: TGTGCCAGCAGCTTAATACAGGTTGACACTGAA. It is translated as CASSLIQVDTE. The full CDR3 reads CASSLIQVDTEAFF.

With regard to this clone: The CDR3 end is not reached by the read, which stops 3 residues before it; the germline J gene fills it in. V and J are TRBV7-9 and TRBJ2-7; D gene ambiguous. This CDR3 contains 13 residues. V shed 5 bases and J shed 0 bases, with 8 bases lying between them. In germline, CDR1 is SEHNR, CDR2 FQNEAQ (reference sequence). The CDR3 spells CASSLTNSYEQYF. Partial CDR3 DNA: TGTGCCAGCAGCCTAACCAACTCCTACGAG.

This clone was seen only a few times. The CDR3 end lies 3 residues beyond the end of the read and is filled in from the germline J gene. This chain joins TRBV11-2 and TRBJ2-7; 8 nucleotides agree with TRBD1. Per the germline V gene, CDR1 is SGHAT and CDR2 is FQNNGV. The V and J ends lost 2 bases and 3 bases, in that order; junction bases with no gene match: 6. The length of the CDR3 is 15 residues. This CDR3 is CASSLRPGGDYEQYF. CDR3 DNA (partial): TGTGCCAGCAGCTTAAGGCCAGGGGGCGACTACGAG.

This clone was observed many times. The missing CDR3 end, 3 residues past where the read stops, is filled in from the germline J gene. This chain uses TRBV18 with TRBJ2-1; possible D gene TRBD1, 8 bases. The V gene lost 4 bases and the J gene lost 1 base, with 14 bases spanning the gap. Germline CDR1 is KGHSH and CDR2 is LQKENI. The CDR3 totals 16 residues. Partial CDR3 DNA: TGTGCCAGCTCACTCCTACAGGGGGGGTCCTACAATGAG. Encoded protein: CASSLLQGGSYNE. The full CDR3 protein is CASSLLQGGSYNEQFF.

Regarding this clone: The read ends 3 residues early relative to the CDR3; the germline J gene fills the gap. The V call is TRBV7-3, the J call TRBJ1-1, with TRBD1 identical over 8 bases. Looked up from germline, CDR1 is SGHTA and CDR2 is FQGTGA. V trimming: 5 bases; J trimming: 3 bases; junction bases outside the gene matches: 2. The CDR3 contains 13 residues. CDR3 DNA, as far as it was read: TGTGCCAGCAGCCCGGACAGGGACACTGAA. It codes for CASSPDRDTE. The full-length CDR3 reads as CASSPDRDTEAFF.

This clone was observed many times. The read ends 3 residues early relative to the CDR3; the germline J gene fills the gap. This chain uses TRBV5-1 with TRBJ2-2; possible D gene TRBD1, 5 bases. The CDR3 covers 16 residues. Germline CDR1 reads SGHRS; CDR2 reads YFSETQ. The CDR3 here is CASSLDPSSGANVLFF. The CDR3 DNA, read in part, is TGCGCCAGCAGCTTAGACCCCTCCTCTGGGGCCAACGTG.

Turning to this clone: The sequence runs out 3 residues before the end of the CDR3; the remainder is reconstructed from the germline J gene. The rearrangement uses TRBV19 and TRBJ2-3; a weak D match, TRBD1 (5 bases). CDR3 length: 14 residues. The germline gives CDR1 LNHDA, CDR2 SQIVND (reference sequence). CDR3 bases read: TGTGCCAGTAGTACCCAGGGTGGTAATCAGCCG. Translation: CASSTQGGNQP. The full CDR3 sequence reads CASSTQGGNQPQYF.

This clone was counted a few times. The CDR3 goes on 3 residues after the read ends, and that part is filled in from the germline J gene. The chain carries TRBV2 and TRBJ1-1, with D maybe TRBD1 (5 bases). CDR1 and CDR2 (germline): SNHLY, FYNNEI. The ends were cut back, 4 bases at V and 6 bases at J, with 21 bases in the middle. The CDR3 totals 16 residues. The part of the CDR3 DNA that was read is TGTGCCAGCAGTGTAAATGTATATCTCGGAGGGGCTGAA. Amino acid sequence: CASSVNVYLGGAE. The whole CDR3 region reads CASSVNVYLGGAEAFF.

As concerns this clone: Sequencing ends 3 residues short of the CDR3 end; the germline J gene provides the rest. The chain uses TRBV2 and TRBJ2-1; the match to TRBD2 covers 12 bases. V was pared by 7 bases and J by 9 bases, with 16 bases of the junction left unmatched. CDR1 SNHLY and CDR2 FYNNEI come from the germline V gene. CDR3 length: 17 amino acids. CDR3 region: CASNLLAGGRFHSEQFF. The part of the CDR3 DNA that was read is TGTGCCAGCAATTTACTAGCGGGAGGTCGGTTTCATAGTGAG.

Ten or more counts support this clone. The read ends 3 residues before the CDR3 terminus; that terminus is restored from the germline J gene. The chain recombines TRBV20-1 with TRBJ1-1; a weak D match, TRBD1 (6 bases). Trimming shortened V by 0 bases and J by 1 base, and 9 bases separated the two germline ends. The germline CDR1 and CDR2 sequences are DFQATT and SNEGSKA (reference sequence). The CDR3 totals 14 residues. The sequenced CDR3 bases are TGCAGTGCTAGAGAGGGGGCCTCGAACACTGAA. Translated: CSAREGASNTE. The full CDR3 sequence reads CSAREGASNTEAFF.

This clone was seen repeatedly, ten times or more. The CDR3 end is not reached by the read, which stops 3 residues before it; the germline J gene fills it in. The rearrangement joins TRBV19 to TRBJ2-3; D assignment may be TRBD1 or TRBD2 (6 bases each). In germline, CDR1 is LNHDA, CDR2 SQIVND (reference sequence). There are 13 residues in the CDR3. CDR3 DNA (partial): TGTGCCAGTAGTATCAGGGGCGGGACGGCG. Amino acids: CASSIRGGTA. The full CDR3 reads CASSIRGGTAQYF.